Listed below are T cell receptor beta chains from one sample, sequenced in a study of CD8 T cells in Susac syndrome. Each CDR3 protein is one row after TCRdb ran MiXCR on the immunoSEQ multiplex PCR reads. Of some 100,000 distinct CDR3 sequences listed, approximately 95% are singletons. The sample comprised CD8+ T cells from PBMCs. These receptors were taken from a human donor with Susac syndrome. Each CDR3 is given without its conserved first and last residue.

TRBV5-6 | ANRETQY
TRBV29-1 | SATEGGRDTQY
TRBV18 | ASSPGTGDTEAF
TRBV20-1 | SARDGQGAYGYT
TRBV14 | ASSQYMNTEAF
TRBV27 | ASGSLRGNSYNEQF
TRBV9 | ASSDGQQNTEAF
TRBV10-3 | AISPDTEQF
TRBV27 | ASSAGTGVGYGQY
TRBV28 | ARRTGGGYEQY